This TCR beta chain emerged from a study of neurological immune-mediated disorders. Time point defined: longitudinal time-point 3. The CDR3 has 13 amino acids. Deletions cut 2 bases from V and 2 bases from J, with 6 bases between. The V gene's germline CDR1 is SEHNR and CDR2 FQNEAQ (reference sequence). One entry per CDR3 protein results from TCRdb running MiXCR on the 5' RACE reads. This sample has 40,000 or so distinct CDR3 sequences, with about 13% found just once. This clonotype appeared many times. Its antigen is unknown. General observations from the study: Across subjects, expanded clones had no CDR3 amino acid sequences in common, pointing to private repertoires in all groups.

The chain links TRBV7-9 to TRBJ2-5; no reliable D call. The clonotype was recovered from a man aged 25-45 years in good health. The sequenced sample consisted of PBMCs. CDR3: CASSLNSQETQYF. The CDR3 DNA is TGTGCCAGCAGCTTAAACTCGCAAGAGACCCAGTACTTC.